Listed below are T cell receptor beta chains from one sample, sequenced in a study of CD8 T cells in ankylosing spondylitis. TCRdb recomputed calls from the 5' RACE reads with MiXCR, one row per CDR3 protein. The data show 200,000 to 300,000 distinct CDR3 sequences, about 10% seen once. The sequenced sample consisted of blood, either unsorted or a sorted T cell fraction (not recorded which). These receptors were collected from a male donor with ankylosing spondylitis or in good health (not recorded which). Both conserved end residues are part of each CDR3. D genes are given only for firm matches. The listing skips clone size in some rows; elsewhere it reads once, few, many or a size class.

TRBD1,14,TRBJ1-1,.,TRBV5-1,CASRPGQVNTEAFF,TGCGCCAGCAGACCTGGACAGGTGAACACTGAAGCTTTCTTT
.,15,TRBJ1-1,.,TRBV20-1,CSAQFRGQRNTEAFF,TGCAGTGCCCAATTCCGAGGACAGAGGAACACTGAAGCTTTCTTT
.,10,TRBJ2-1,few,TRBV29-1,CSVLRDSQFF,TGCAGCGTCCTCCGGGACTCACAGTTCTTC
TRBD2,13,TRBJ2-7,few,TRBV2,CAIRTSGSYEQYF,TGTGCCATAAGGACTAGCGGGTCCTACGAGCAGTACTTC
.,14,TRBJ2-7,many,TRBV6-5,CASSYGPGTYEQYF,TGTGCCAGCAGTTATGGGCCAGGGACCTACGAGCAGTACTTC
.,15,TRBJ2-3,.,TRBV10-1,CASSESGRLTDTQYF,TGCGCCAGCAGTGAGTCGGGGCGCCTGACAGATACGCAGTATTTT
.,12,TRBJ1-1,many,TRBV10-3,CAISEGRDEAFF,TGTGCCATCAGTGAAGGCAGGGATGAGGCTTTCTTT
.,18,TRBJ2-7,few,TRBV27,CASSSRGPAGHPSYEQYF,TGTGCCAGCAGTTCCAGGGGACCCGCCGGACACCCCTCCTACGAGCAGTACTTC
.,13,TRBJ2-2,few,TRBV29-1,CSVGEGTAGELFF,TGCAGCGTTGGGGAAGGGACCGCCGGGGAGCTGTTTTTT
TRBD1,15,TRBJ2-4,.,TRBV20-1,CSAIGPGQERNIQYF,TGCAGTGCCATCGGGCCGGGACAGGAAAGGAACATTCAGTACTTC
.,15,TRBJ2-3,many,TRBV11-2,CASSLDSTGEDTQYF,TGTGCCAGCAGCTTAGACTCAACCGGCGAAGATACGCAGTATTTT
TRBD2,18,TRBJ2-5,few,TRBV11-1,CASSLGAGTSGTQETQYF,TGTGCCAGCAGCTTAGGCGCCGGGACTAGCGGGACTCAAGAGACCCAGTACTTC
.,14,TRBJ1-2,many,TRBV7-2,CASSQGPANYGYTF,TGTGCCAGCAGCCAAGGGCCGGCGAACTATGGCTACACCTTC
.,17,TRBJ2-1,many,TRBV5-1,CASSLNLAISSYNEQFF,TGCGCCAGCAGCTTGAATCTAGCGATAAGCTCCTACAATGAGCAGTTCTTC
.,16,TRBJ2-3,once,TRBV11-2,CASSASVGVSRDTQYF,TGTGCCAGCAGCGCGTCGGTCGGGGTTTCACGCGATACGCAGTATTTT
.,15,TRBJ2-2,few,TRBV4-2,CASSQDRRGTGELFF,TGTGCCAGCAGCCAAGATCGGCGGGGCACCGGGGAGCTGTTTTTT
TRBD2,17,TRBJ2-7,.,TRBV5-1,CASSLGAPLAAIYEQYF,TGCGCCAGCAGCTTGGGGGCCCCACTAGCGGCTATCTACGAGCAGTACTTC
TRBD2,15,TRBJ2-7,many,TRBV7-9,CASSSPGTSPNEQYF,TGTGCCAGCAGCTCCCCCGGGACTAGCCCCAACGAGCAGTACTTC
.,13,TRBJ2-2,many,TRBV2,CASSPGLYGELFF,TGTGCCAGCAGCCCAGGACTTTACGGGGAGCTGTTTTTT
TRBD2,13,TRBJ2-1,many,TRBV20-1,CSARRGGGNEQFF,TGCAGTGCCAGGCGGGGGGGCGGCAATGAGCAGTTCTTC
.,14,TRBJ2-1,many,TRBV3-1,CASSQGPAYNEQFF,TGTGCCAGCAGCCAAGGCCCAGCGTACAATGAGCAGTTCTTC
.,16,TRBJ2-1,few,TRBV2,CASRTIGQGIYNEQFF,TGTGCCAGCAGGACCATCGGGCAGGGGATCTACAATGAGCAGTTCTTC
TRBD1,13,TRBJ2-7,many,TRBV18,CASFPDRGGEQYF,TGTGCCAGCTTTCCGGACAGGGGAGGCGAGCAGTACTTC
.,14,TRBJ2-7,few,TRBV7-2,CASSFGGSGYEQYF,TGTGCCAGCAGCTTCGGCGGTAGCGGCTACGAGCAGTACTTC
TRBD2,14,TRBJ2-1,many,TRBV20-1,CSAPSGRAYNEQFF,TGCAGTGCCCCTAGCGGGAGGGCCTACAATGAGCAGTTCTTC
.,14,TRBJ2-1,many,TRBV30,CAWSVPGENDEQFF,TGTGCCTGGAGTGTCCCGGGCGAGAACGATGAGCAGTTCTTC
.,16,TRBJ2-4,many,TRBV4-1,CASSQGSGGVENIQYF,TGCGCCAGCAGCCAAGGTTCAGGGGGGGTGGAAAACATTCAGTACTTC
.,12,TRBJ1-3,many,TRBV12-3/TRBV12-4,CASSYSGNTIYF,TGTGCCAGCAGCTATAGTGGAAACACCATATATTTT
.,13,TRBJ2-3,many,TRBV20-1,CSARPVSTDTQYF,TGCAGTGCTAGACCGGTTAGCACAGATACGCAGTATTTT
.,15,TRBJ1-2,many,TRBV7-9,CASSSQGQGKNGYTF,TGTGCCAGCAGCTCCCAGGGCCAGGGTAAAAATGGCTACACCTTC
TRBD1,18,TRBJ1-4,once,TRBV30,CAWSPSTGWRFQDEKLFF,TGTGCCTGGAGTCCCTCGACAGGGTGGAGGTTTCAAGATGAAAAACTGTTTTTT
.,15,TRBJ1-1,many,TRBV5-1,CASSSKTPGTAEAFF,TGCGCCAGCAGCTCCAAAACTCCGGGGACCGCTGAAGCTTTCTTT
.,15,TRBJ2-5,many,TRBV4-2,CASSQGSGGVEGQYF,TGTGCCAGCAGCCAAGGATCGGGTGGCGTGGAGGGCCAGTACTTC
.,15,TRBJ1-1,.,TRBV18,CASSPQAGAVSEAFF,TGTGCCAGCTCACCACAGGCAGGGGCGGTTTCTGAAGCTTTCTTT
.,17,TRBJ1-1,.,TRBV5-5,CASSLTGLGGMNTEAFF,TGTGCCAGCAGCTTGACAGGGCTTGGGGGCATGAACACTGAAGCTTTCTTT
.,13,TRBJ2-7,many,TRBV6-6,CASSAPPVYEQYF,TGTGCCAGCAGTGCGCCCCCCGTATACGAGCAGTACTTC
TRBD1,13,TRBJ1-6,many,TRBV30,CAWSVRDSSPLHF,TGTGCCTGGAGTGTAAGGGACAGTTCACCCCTCCACTTT
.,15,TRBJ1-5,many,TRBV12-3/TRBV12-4,CASSLGSSTNQPQHF,TGTGCCAGCAGTTTAGGATCTTCTACCAATCAGCCCCAGCATTTT